What follows is one T cell receptor beta chain and its context. A sample-barcoded 5' primer and a J-beta primer mix were used in a second PCR of about 7 to 12 cycles. MiXCR, run by TCRdb on the 5' RACE reads, gives a single entry per CDR3 protein. The sample has 730,000 or so distinct CDR3 sequences; about 43% are singletons. The record originates from a study of blood T cells in healthy people across ages. Germline V gives CDR1 MNHNY, CDR2 SVGAGI (reference sequence). V gave up 11 bases and J gave up 6 bases, with 13 bases separating them. There are 11 residues in the CDR3. The V and J genes are TRBV6-6 and TRBJ2-5, with a tentative D call TRBD1 (6 bases). Sequenced sample: blood. This receptor was obtained from a man older than 75 in good health. Here the CDR3 reads CAASRGKTQYF. CDR3 DNA sequence: TGTGCCGCAAGCAGGGGAAAGACCCAGTACTTC.